This T cell receptor beta chain comes out of a study of T cells in Graves' hyperthyroidism and ophthalmopathy. Overall study results and limits: Most thyroid clonotypes that were expanded above 0.001 also turned up in blood.

On this clonotype: Its antigen is as yet unknown.

The TCR beta CDR3 regions underwent amplification using RNA transcripts as the source. Using the HTBI primer set, a first-round RT-PCR was run on the TCR CDR3. TCRdb recomputed calls from the multiplex PCR reads with MiXCR, one row per CDR3 protein. This sample has some 270,000 distinct CDR3 sequences, with about 25% found just once. This TCR derives from a woman between 35 and 50 years old with Graves' ophthalmopathy. Input material: blood.

The CDR3 region has the DNA TGCGCCAGCAGCCCCCTCGGCCAGGGGTACACTGAAGCTTTCTTT. The encoded protein is CASSPLGQGYTEAFF. The chain couples TRBV5-1 to TRBJ1-1; a weak D match, TRBD1 (6 bases). V shed 4 bases and J shed 3 bases, with 16 bases lying between them. Germline values: CDR1 SGHRS, CDR2 YFSETQ. The CDR3 totals 15 residues.